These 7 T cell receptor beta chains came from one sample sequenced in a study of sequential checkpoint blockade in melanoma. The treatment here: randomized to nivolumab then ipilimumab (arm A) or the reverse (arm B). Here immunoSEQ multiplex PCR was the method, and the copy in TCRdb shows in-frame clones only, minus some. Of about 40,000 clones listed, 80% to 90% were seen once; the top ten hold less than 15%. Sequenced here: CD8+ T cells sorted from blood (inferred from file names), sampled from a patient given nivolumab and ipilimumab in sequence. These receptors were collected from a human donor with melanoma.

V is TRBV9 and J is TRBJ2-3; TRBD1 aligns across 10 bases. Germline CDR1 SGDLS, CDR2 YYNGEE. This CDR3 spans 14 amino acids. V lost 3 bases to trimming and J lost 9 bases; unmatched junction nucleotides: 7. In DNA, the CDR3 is TGTGCCAGCAGCGAGGGAAGACAGGGGGCGACGCAGTATTTT. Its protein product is CASSEGRQGATQYF. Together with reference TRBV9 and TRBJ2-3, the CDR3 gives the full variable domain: DSGVTQTPKHLITATGQRVTLRCSPRSGDLSVYWYQQSLDQGLQFLIQYYNGEERAKGNILERFSAQQFPDLHSELNLSSLELGDSALYFCASSEGRQGATQYFGPGTRLTVL.

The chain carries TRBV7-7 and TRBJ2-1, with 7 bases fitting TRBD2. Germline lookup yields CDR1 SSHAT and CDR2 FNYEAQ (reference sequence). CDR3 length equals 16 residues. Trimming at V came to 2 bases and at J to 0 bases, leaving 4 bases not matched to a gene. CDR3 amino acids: CASSLRSGNSYNEQFF. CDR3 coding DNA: TGTGCCAGCAGCTTACGGAGCGGGAACTCCTACAATGAGCAGTTCTTC.

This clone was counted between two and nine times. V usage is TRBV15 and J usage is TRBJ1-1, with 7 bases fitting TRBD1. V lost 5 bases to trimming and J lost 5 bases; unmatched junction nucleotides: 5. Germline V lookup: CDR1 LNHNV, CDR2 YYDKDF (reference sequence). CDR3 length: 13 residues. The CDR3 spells CATSLDRVTEAFF. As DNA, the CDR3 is TGTGCCACCAGCCTAGACAGGGTTACTGAAGCTTTCTTT.

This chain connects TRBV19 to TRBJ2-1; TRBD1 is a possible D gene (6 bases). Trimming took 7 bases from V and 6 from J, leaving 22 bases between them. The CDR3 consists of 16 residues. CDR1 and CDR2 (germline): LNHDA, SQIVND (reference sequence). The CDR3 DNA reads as TGTGCCAGTACCTCATACCCAGGACAGAGCCGCAATGAGCAGTTCTTC. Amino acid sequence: CASTSYPGQSRNEQFF.

The CDR3, as DNA: TGTGCCAGCAGTCGGGACTCGACCTACGAGCAGTACGTC. Protein: CASSRDSTYEQYV. The chain couples TRBV7-2 to TRBJ2-7, with D perhaps TRBD2 (6 bases). Per the germline V gene, CDR1 is SGHTA and CDR2 is FQGNSA. The length of the CDR3 is 13 residues. V lost 6 bases and J lost 2, with 11 bases in between.

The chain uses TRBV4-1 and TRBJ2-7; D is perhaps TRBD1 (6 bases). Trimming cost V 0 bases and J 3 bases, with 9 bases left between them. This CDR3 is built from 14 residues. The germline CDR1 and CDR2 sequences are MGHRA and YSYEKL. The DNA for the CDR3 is TGCGCCAGCAGCCAAGATCAGGGGAGCTACGAGCAGTACTTC. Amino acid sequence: CASSQDQGSYEQYF.

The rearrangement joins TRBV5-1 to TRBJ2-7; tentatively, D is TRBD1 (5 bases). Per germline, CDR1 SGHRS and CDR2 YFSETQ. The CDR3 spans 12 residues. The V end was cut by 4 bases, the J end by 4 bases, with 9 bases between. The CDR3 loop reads CASSGDSYEQYF. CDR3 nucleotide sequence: TGCGCCAGCAGCGGAGACAGTTACGAGCAGTACTTC.